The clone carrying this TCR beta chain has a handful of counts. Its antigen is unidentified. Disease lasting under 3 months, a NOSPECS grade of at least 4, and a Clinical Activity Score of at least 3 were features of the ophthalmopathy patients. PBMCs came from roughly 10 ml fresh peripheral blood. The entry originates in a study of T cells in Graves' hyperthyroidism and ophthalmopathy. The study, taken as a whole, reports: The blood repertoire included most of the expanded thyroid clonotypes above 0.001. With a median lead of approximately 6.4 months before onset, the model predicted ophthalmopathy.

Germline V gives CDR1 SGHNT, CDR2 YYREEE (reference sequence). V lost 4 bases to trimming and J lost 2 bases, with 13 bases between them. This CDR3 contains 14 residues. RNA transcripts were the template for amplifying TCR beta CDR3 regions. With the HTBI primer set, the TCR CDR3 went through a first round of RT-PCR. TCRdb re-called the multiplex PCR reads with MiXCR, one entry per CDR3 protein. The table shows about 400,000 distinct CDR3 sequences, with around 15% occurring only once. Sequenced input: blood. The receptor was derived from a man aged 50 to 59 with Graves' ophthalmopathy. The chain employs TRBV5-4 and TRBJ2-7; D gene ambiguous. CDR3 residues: CASSRKDKTYEQYF. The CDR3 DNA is TGTGCCAGCAGCCGGAAAGACAAAACCTACGAGCAGTACTTC.